What follows are 32 T cell receptor beta chains derived from one specimen sequenced in a study of blood T cell repertoires in COVID-19. Assay: immunoSEQ multiplex PCR; the TCRdb copy retains only in-frame clones and omits some. The table lists approximately 90,000 clones, approximately 82% of them singletons. The source material was peripheral blood. The source of these receptors is a woman of 80 years or more with acute or convalescent COVID-19.

Only a few counts were recorded for this clone. This chain uses TRBV12-3 or TRBV12-4 with TRBJ2-1; TRBD2 might be the D (5 bases). Trimming shortened V by 1 base and J by 7 bases, and 5 bases separated the two germline ends. This CDR3 spans 12 amino acids. The CDR3 loop reads CASSLGGNEQFF. The CDR3 bases are TGTGCCAGCAGTTTAGGAGGGAATGAGCAGTTCTTC.

The chain has TRBV28 and TRBJ2-7; TRBD2 agrees at 15 bases. Trimming cost V 5 bases and J 7 bases; bases outside gene matches: 15. This CDR3 contains 18 residues. Looked up from germline, CDR1 is MDHEN and CDR2 is SYDVKM. The CDR3 protein is CASSPGTGGLAGGREQYF. The CDR3 bases are TGTGCCAGCAGTCCCGGGACCGGCGGACTAGCGGGAGGGAGGGAGCAGTACTTC.

V usage is TRBV3-1 (or the pseudogene TRBV3-2) and J usage is TRBJ1-3; no firm D call. The ends were cut back, 3 bases at V and 0 bases at J, with 15 bases in the middle. The CDR3 has 17 amino acids. The V gene's germline CDR1 is LGHDT and CDR2 YNNKEL (reference sequence). The CDR3 loop reads CASSQGVPSGSGNTIYF. The CDR3 DNA follows: TGTGCCAGCAGCCAGGGAGTTCCCAGCGGCTCTGGAAACACCATATATTTT.

The chain links TRBV29-1 to TRBJ2-2, with D maybe TRBD1 (6 bases). Deletions cut 5 bases from V and 6 bases from J, with 13 bases between. The CDR3 is 13 amino acids. Germline lookup yields CDR1 SQVTM and CDR2 ANQGSEA. CDR3 amino acids: CSVRGNGAGELFF. In nucleotides, the CDR3 is TGCAGCGTTAGGGGGAACGGCGCCGGGGAGCTGTTTTTT.

The chain carries TRBV19 and TRBJ1-5; no reliable D call. This CDR3 is built from 14 residues. The germline V gene has CDR1 LNHDA and CDR2 SQIVND (reference sequence). Trimming pared 6 bases from V and 4 bases from J, leaving 13 bases between. The chain's CDR3 is CASSPNTVNQPQHF. The DNA of the CDR3 is TGTGCCAGTAGCCCTAATACAGTAAATCAGCCCCAGCATTTT.

This clone showed up just once. The rearrangement links TRBV5-6 to TRBJ1-5; TRBD1 matches 7 bases. Germline V gives CDR1 SGHDT, CDR2 YYEEEE. Trimming cost V 2 bases and J 0 bases; bases outside gene matches: 11. The CDR3 has 18 residues. DNA of the CDR3: TGTGCCAGCAGCTTCCGGGACAGAACCCGGATTAGCAATCAGCCCCAGCATTTT. This translates into CASSFRDRTRISNQPQHF.

The rearrangement links TRBV6-5 to TRBJ1-1, with D perhaps matching TRBD1 (5 bases). V lost 8 bases to trimming and J lost 1 base, with 8 bases between them. The germline V gene encodes CDR1 MNHEY and CDR2 SVGAGI. The CDR3 sequence is 12 residues long. The CDR3 sequence: CASGHSNTEAFF. CDR3 bases: TGTGCCAGCGGACACTCGAACACTGAAGCTTTCTTT.

The gene calls are TRBV10-3 and TRBJ2-3; the D is unclear. This CDR3 region has 17 residues. Germline-derived CDR1 and CDR2 are ENHRY and SYGVKD. The V and J ends lost 0 bases and 6 bases respectively, with 19 bases between them. CDR3 nucleotide sequence: TGTGCCATCAGTGAGTCCGGTCGTTCGTTCGCCTCGGATACGCAGTATTTT. Protein sequence: CAISESGRSFASDTQYF.

V is TRBV28 and J is TRBJ1-2; TRBD1 might be the D (5 bases). V lost 5 bases and J lost 3, with 10 bases in between. The germline V gene encodes CDR1 MDHEN and CDR2 SYDVKM. The length of the CDR3 is 13 residues. CDR3 residues: CASSLTGDYGYTF. The CDR3, as DNA: TGTGCCAGCAGTCTTACAGGTGACTATGGCTACACCTTC.

CDR3 in amino acids: CSASLPGGRAGREQFF. In DNA form, the CDR3 reads TGCAGTGCTAGTCTTCCGGGCGGGAGGGCCGGGCGTGAGCAGTTCTTC. This rearrangement joins TRBV20-1 to TRBJ2-1; 9 nucleotides agree with TRBD2. J gave up 9 bases and V 3 bases, and 15 bases lay outside the gene matches. There are 16 residues in the CDR3. Germline V gene data show CDR1 as DFQATT and CDR2 as SNEGSKA (reference sequence).

This chain uses TRBV4-1 with TRBJ1-4; D remains unclear. The CDR3 has 15 amino acids. V lost 3 bases and J 2 bases, leaving 10 bases between the germline ends. From germline, CDR1 is MGHRA and CDR2 YSYEKL. The CDR3 reads CASSHEPGTNEKLFF. In DNA form, the CDR3 reads TGCGCCAGCAGCCACGAACCGGGGACTAATGAAAAACTGTTTTTT.

The gene calls are TRBV27 and TRBJ1-5, with D hard to call. There are 15 residues in the CDR3. V was trimmed by 5 bases and J by 7 bases, leaving 18 bases between them. The V gene's germline CDR1 is MNHEY and CDR2 SMNVEV (reference sequence). This chain's CDR3 is CASSRSERAGQPQHF. In DNA, the CDR3 is TGTGCCAGCAGTCGTTCTGAGAGGGCTGGACAGCCCCAGCATTTT.

V gene TRBV29-1 combines with J gene TRBJ1-1; D ambiguous. The ends were cut back, 6 bases at V and 0 bases at J, with 14 bases in the middle. This CDR3 spans 14 amino acids. Per the germline V gene, CDR1 is SQVTM and CDR2 is ANQGSEA. CDR3 sequence reads: CSVRRIGLNTEAFF. In DNA form, the CDR3 reads TGCAGCGTGAGGAGGATAGGGTTGAACACTGAAGCTTTCTTT.

The chain links TRBV5-1 to TRBJ2-1; 7 nucleotides align to TRBD2. Trimming at V came to 4 bases and at J to 3 bases, leaving 7 bases not matched to a gene. Germline lookup yields CDR1 SGHRS and CDR2 YFSETQ. The CDR3 length is 15 residues. The CDR3 here is CASSQRSGIYNEQFF. CDR3 nucleotide sequence: TGCGCCAGCAGCCAACGCAGCGGGATCTACAATGAGCAGTTCTTC.

The chain recombines TRBV5-1 with TRBJ2-7, with 8 bases lining up with TRBD2. This CDR3 is built from 13 residues. The V gene's germline CDR1 is SGHRS and CDR2 YFSETQ. V gave up 4 bases and J gave up 2 bases; unmatched junction bases: 2. This chain's CDR3 is CASSREGTYEQYF. CDR3 in DNA: TGCGCCAGCAGCCGGGAGGGCACCTACGAGCAGTACTTC.

The genes are TRBV28 and TRBJ1-2, with no clear D. Trimming took off 5 bases at V and 4 bases at J, with 8 bases between the two ends. The germline V gene encodes CDR1 MDHEN and CDR2 SYDVKM. The CDR3 has 12 residues. The CDR3 here is CASSPTGYGYTF. The CDR3 region has the DNA TGTGCCAGCAGTCCGACGGGCTATGGCTACACCTTC.

V gene TRBV12-3 or TRBV12-4 combines with J gene TRBJ2-4; D remains ambiguous. This CDR3 is built from 12 residues. V lost 1 base and J 6 bases, leaving 4 bases between the germline ends. The CDR3 DNA reads TGTGCCAGCAGTTTAGGCGGAAACATTCAGTACTTC. It codes for CASSLGGNIQYF.

The chain recombines TRBV7-6 with TRBJ2-3, with 12 bases identical to TRBD2. V was clipped by 7 bases and J by 4 bases; unmatched bases: 6. The CDR3 loop spans 15 amino acids. CDR1 is SGHVS and CDR2 is FNYEAQ in the germline V gene. The CDR3 loop reads CASTPTSGSPDTQYF. CDR3 in DNA: TGTGCCAGCACCCCGACTAGCGGGAGTCCAGATACGCAGTATTTT.

The chain recombines TRBV28 with TRBJ2-2; the D gene is possibly TRBD2 (5 bases). The CDR3 is made up of 15 amino acids. Trimming stripped 6 bases from V and 4 bases from J, with 15 bases between. The V gene's germline CDR1 is MDHEN and CDR2 SYDVKM. CDR3 amino acids: CASRTSSLSTGELFF. CDR3 bases: TGTGCCAGCAGAACTAGTTCTCTCAGCACCGGGGAGCTGTTTTTT.

The chain joins TRBV14 to TRBJ1-2; 8 positions match TRBD1. Germline CDR1 is SGHDN and CDR2 is FVKESK. The V segment lost 0 bases and the J segment 7 bases; nucleotides outside the gene matches: 7. The CDR3 runs 15 residues. The CDR3 reads CASSQDRTGSSGYTF. DNA for the CDR3: TGTGCCAGCAGCCAAGATCGGACAGGGTCGAGTGGCTACACCTTC.

The genes are TRBV29-1 and TRBJ1-2, with D possibly matching TRBD1 (5 bases). V lost 0 bases to trimming and J lost 0 bases, with 5 bases between them. The CDR3 consists of 13 residues. The germline gives CDR1 SQVTM, CDR2 ANQGSEA. The CDR3 DNA follows: TGCAGCGTTGAAGAACAGGCTAACTATGGCTACACCTTC. This codes for CSVEEQANYGYTF.

The V and J genes are TRBV28 and TRBJ1-5; possibly TRBD1 for D (5 bases). Trimming pared 1 base from V and 2 bases from J, leaving 9 bases between. Looked up from germline, CDR1 is MDHEN and CDR2 is SYDVKM. The CDR3 covers 15 residues. The CDR3 protein is CASSLSGFGNQPQHF. The CDR3 DNA follows: TGTGCCAGCAGTTTATCAGGGTTTGGCAATCAGCCCCAGCATTTT.

The V gene is TRBV10-2, the J gene TRBJ1-1; D gene unclear. The germline CDR1 and CDR2 sequences are WSHSY and SAAADI. The CDR3 totals 16 residues. Deletions cut 6 bases from V and 1 base from J, with 18 bases between. The CDR3 DNA sequence: TGCGCCAGCAGCGACCTTCATATACAGAAGAACACTGAAGCTTTCTTT. Translation: CASSDLHIQKNTEAFF.

The rearrangement uses TRBV20-1 and TRBJ1-1; no firm D call. The CDR3 has 11 amino acids. Germline-derived CDR1 and CDR2 are DFQATT and SNEGSKA (reference sequence). Trimming removed 6 bases at V and 3 bases at J, with 8 bases between. The CDR3 here is CSAAGYTEAFF. The DNA of the CDR3 is TGCAGTGCCGCCGGGTACACTGAAGCTTTCTTT.

The V and J genes are TRBV29-1 and TRBJ2-3; D perhaps matches TRBD2 (5 bases). The V end was cut by 4 bases, the J end by 4 bases, with 12 bases between. Germline loops: CDR1 SQVTM, CDR2 ANQGSEA. The CDR3 covers 13 residues. The CDR3 is CSVVAASPDTQYF. CDR3 sequence (DNA): TGCAGCGTTGTCGCGGCTAGCCCAGATACGCAGTATTTT.

V is TRBV6-6 and J is TRBJ1-3, with D unresolved. This CDR3 has 16 amino acids. Between the trimmed V and J ends, which lost 5 bases and 0 bases, there was a span of 14 bases. CDR1 is MNHNY, CDR2 SVGAGI, per germline (reference sequence). CDR3 in DNA: TGTGCCAGCAGTCCCCTCCCCGGAGACTCTGGAAACACCATATATTTT. Amino acid sequence: CASSPLPGDSGNTIYF.

The chain employs TRBV5-6 and TRBJ2-7, with D possibly being TRBD1 (6 bases). The germline CDR1 and CDR2 sequences are SGHDT and YYEEEE. The CDR3 is 14 amino acids. With 0 bases removed from V and 1 base from J, the gap between germline ends came to 8 bases. The CDR3 loop is CASSLATGSYEQYF. In DNA, the CDR3 is TGTGCCAGCAGCTTGGCCACAGGGTCCTACGAGCAGTACTTC. The entire variable domain, with the rest obtained from reference TRBV5-6 and TRBJ2-7, is as follows: DAGVTQSPTHLIKTRGQQVTLRCSPKSGHDTVSWYQQALGQGPQFIFQYYEEEERQRGNFPDRFSGHQFPNYSSELNVNALLLGDSALYLCASSLATGSYEQYFGPGTRLTVT.

This chain connects TRBV9 to TRBJ1-6, with 8 bases aligning to TRBD1. The CDR3 is 16 amino acids. V lost 4 bases and J lost 10; bases outside the gene matches: 13. From germline, CDR1 is SGDLS and CDR2 YYNGEE. The CDR3 sequence is CASSPRGQGAGSPLHF. DNA of the CDR3: TGTGCCAGCAGCCCCAGGGGGCAAGGGGCTGGATCACCCCTCCACTTT.

The gene calls are TRBV18 and TRBJ2-1; 7 nucleotides align to TRBD2. Germline lookup yields CDR1 KGHSH and CDR2 LQKENI. The CDR3 has 15 amino acids. J gave up 0 bases and V 2 bases, and 1 base lay outside the gene matches. The CDR3 nucleotides are TGTGCCAGCTCACCAGGGGGGGGCTCCTACAATGAGCAGTTCTTC. It translates to CASSPGGGSYNEQFF.

The count of this clone is one. The chain combines TRBV3-1 (or the pseudogene TRBV3-2) with TRBJ2-1; tentative D call: TRBD2 (6 bases). CDR1 and CDR2 from the germline V gene are LGHDT and YNNKEL (reference sequence). This CDR3 region has 15 residues. Trimming removed 4 bases at V and 3 bases at J, with 13 bases between. DNA of the CDR3: TGTGCCAGCAGCCTCGGGGGTATAGTCTACAATGAGCAGTTCTTC. Protein sequence: CASSLGGIVYNEQFF.

J is TRBJ2-3 and V is TRBV9; weak D call: TRBD1 (5 bases). From germline, CDR1 is SGDLS and CDR2 YYNGEE. Trimming took off 4 bases at V and 4 bases at J, with 22 bases between the two ends. The CDR3 is made up of 17 amino acids. CDR3: CASSRTFRVGLPDTQYF. The DNA of the CDR3 is TGTGCCAGCAGCCGAACTTTCAGGGTCGGGCTCCCAGATACGCAGTATTTT.

Only a few counts were recorded for this clone. The rearrangement uses TRBV7-2 and TRBJ1-5; maybe TRBD1 (6 bases). Per germline, CDR1 SGHTA and CDR2 FQGNSA. The CDR3 has 12 amino acids. Between the trimmed V and J ends, which lost 5 bases and 6 bases, there was a span of 8 bases. The CDR3 coding sequence is TGTGCCAGCAGCAAACAGGGTCAGCCCCAGCATTTT. It is translated as CASSKQGQPQHF.